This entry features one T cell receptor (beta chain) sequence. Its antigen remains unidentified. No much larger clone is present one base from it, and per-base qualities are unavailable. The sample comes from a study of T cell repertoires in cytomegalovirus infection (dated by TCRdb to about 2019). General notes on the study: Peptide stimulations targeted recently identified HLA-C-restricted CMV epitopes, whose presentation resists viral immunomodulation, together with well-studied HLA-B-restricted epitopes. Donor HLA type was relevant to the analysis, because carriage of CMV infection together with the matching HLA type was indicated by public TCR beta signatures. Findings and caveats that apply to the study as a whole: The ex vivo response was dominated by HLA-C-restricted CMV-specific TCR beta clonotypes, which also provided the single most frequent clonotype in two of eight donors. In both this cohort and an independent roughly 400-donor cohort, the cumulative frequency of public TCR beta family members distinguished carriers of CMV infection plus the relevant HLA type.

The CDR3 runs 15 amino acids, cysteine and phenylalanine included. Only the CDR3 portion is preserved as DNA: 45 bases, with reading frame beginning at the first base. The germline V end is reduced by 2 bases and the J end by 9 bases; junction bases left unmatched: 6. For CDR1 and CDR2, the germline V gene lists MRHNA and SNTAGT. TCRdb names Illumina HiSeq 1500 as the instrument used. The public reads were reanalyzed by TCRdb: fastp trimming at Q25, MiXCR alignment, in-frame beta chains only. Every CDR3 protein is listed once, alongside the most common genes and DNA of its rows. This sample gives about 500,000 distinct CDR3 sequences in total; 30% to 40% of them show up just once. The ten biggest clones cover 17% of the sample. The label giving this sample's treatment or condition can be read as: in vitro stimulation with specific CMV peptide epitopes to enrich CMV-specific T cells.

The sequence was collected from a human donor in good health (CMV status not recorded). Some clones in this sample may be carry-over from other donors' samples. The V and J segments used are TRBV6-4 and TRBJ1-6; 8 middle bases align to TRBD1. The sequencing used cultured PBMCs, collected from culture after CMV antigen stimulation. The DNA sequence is TGTGCCAGCAGTGACCCGACAGGGGATGGTTCACCCCTCCACTTT. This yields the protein CASSDPTGDGSPLHF.